The next 32 T cell receptor beta chains were all read from a single sample in a study of shared clonotypes between healthy human individuals. The repertoire was sequenced with immunoSEQ multiplex PCR; TCRdb's copy has only in-frame clones and lacks some. Here the sample spans roughly 2 million clones, 85% to 95% being singletons. The specimen was naive CD4+ T cells sorted from blood. Documented subset: CD45RA+ positively selected. Every receptor here comes from a man in his late teens or twenties in good health.

The rearrangement links TRBV29-1 to TRBJ1-2; no firm D call. Germline loops: CDR1 SQVTM, CDR2 ANQGSEA. Trimming cost V 3 bases and J 0 bases, with 11 bases left between them. CDR3 length: 14 residues. Here the CDR3 reads CSVEADIPNYGYTF. In DNA form, the CDR3 reads TGCAGCGTTGAGGCGGATATACCTAACTATGGCTACACCTTC.

This chain uses TRBV5-4 with TRBJ2-5; 10 positions agree with TRBD1. With V trimmed by 5 bases and J by 1 base, 2 bases remained unmatched. The CDR3 spans 14 residues. Germline V CDR1 and CDR2: SGHNT, YYREEE (reference sequence). The CDR3 loop reads CASRGQGPQETQYF. The CDR3 DNA reads TGTGCCAGCAGGGGACAGGGGCCCCAAGAGACCCAGTACTTC.

Turning to this clone: A single base separates this from a much larger clone, so it may be a read error. The chain couples TRBV30 to TRBJ2-7; possible D gene TRBD2, 6 bases. Trimming left V 0 bases short and J 7 bases short, with 19 bases between. This CDR3 is built from 15 residues. Germline loops: CDR1 GTSNPN, CDR2 SVGIG (reference sequence). CDR3 residues: CAWSVRGGARGEQYF. CDR3 nucleotides: TGTGCCTGGAGTGTACGAGGCGGGGCACGAGGGGAGCAGTACTTC.

A single count supports this clone. This sequence joins TRBV30 and TRBJ2-3; TRBD1 is a possible D gene (5 bases). The germline V and J ends were trimmed by 4 bases and 3 bases, with 17 bases remaining between them. CDR1 and CDR2 (germline): GTSNPN, SVGIG (reference sequence). The CDR3 consists of 15 residues. This CDR3 reads CAWTKGVVRTDTQYF. For the CDR3, the DNA is TGTGCCTGGACCAAAGGGGTGGTTAGGACAGATACGCAGTATTTT.

The chain recombines TRBV12-5 with TRBJ2-3, with 14 bases lining up with TRBD2. CDR3 length: 20 residues. Trimming cost V 2 bases and J 1 base; bases outside gene matches: 11. Germline CDR1 reads LGHNT; CDR2 reads FRNRAP. CDR3 loop: CASGLITGTSGGLGTDTQYF. CDR3 coding DNA: TGTGCTAGTGGTTTGATCACCGGGACTAGCGGGGGATTGGGCACAGATACGCAGTATTTT.

This rearrangement joins TRBV7-2 to TRBJ2-4; D may be TRBD1 or TRBD2 (6 bases each). V lost 10 bases to trimming and J lost 3 bases, with 16 bases between them. This CDR3 contains 14 residues. Looked up from germline, CDR1 is SGHTA and CDR2 is FQGNSA. In nucleotides, the CDR3 is TGTGCCACCCTCATAGGGGGAGGCAAAAACATTCAGTACTTC. Its protein is CATLIGGGKNIQYF.

Comment on this clone: Other nucleotide sequences from this sample produce the same CDR3. The chain recombines TRBV18 with TRBJ2-7; 7 bases fit TRBD1. Germline CDR1 reads KGHSH; CDR2 reads LQKENI. V dropped 3 bases and J dropped 2; count of bases not matched to a gene: 4. This CDR3 spans 14 amino acids. The CDR3 is CASSPSTGTYEQYF. CDR3 DNA sequence: TGTGCCAGCTCACCCTCGACAGGGACCTACGAGCAGTACTTC.

V gene TRBV30 combines with J gene TRBJ1-1; possible D gene TRBD1, 5 bases. The CDR3 loop spans 15 amino acids. The germline V gene encodes CDR1 GTSNPN and CDR2 SVGIG (reference sequence). Trimming shortened V by 4 bases and J by 3 bases, and 18 bases separated the two germline ends. CDR3 nucleotides: TGTGCCTGGATCTATGGGGGTAATAGATACACTGAAGCTTTCTTT. The encoded protein is CAWIYGGNRYTEAFF. The full variable domain, rest sourced from reference TRBV30 and TRBJ1-1, is SQTIHQWPATLVQPVGSPLSLECTVEGTSNPNLYWYRQAAGRGLQLLFYSVGIGQISSEVPQNLSASRPQDRQFILSSKKLLLSDSGFYLCAWIYGGNRYTEAFFGQGTRLTVV.

This clone was seen more than once but under ten times. This chain connects TRBV7-9 to TRBJ2-2, with D maybe TRBD2 (5 bases). Trimming took off 8 bases at V and 1 base at J, with 8 bases between the two ends. The length of the CDR3 is 13 residues. Germline V lookup: CDR1 SEHNR, CDR2 FQNEAQ (reference sequence). CDR3 sequence reads: CASPRGNTGELFF. The CDR3 coding sequence is TGTGCCAGCCCACGGGGGAACACCGGGGAGCTGTTTTTT.

This chain uses TRBV11-2 with TRBJ2-5, with TRBD2 identical over 7 bases. After removal of 5 bases from V and 5 bases from J, the junction contained 11 bases not matched to a gene. The germline gives CDR1 SGHAT, CDR2 FQNNGV. The CDR3 runs 15 residues. CDR3 sequence (DNA): TGTGCCAGCAGCCAAGAGGGAGGGACCCTGGAGACCCAGTACTTC. This translates into CASSQEGGTLETQYF.

Comments on this clone: Different DNA sequences within this sample yield the same CDR3. V usage is TRBV2 and J usage is TRBJ2-6; D might be TRBD1 (6 bases). Germline V gene sequence: CDR1 SNHLY, CDR2 FYNNEI. The CDR3 has 13 amino acids. The V gene lost 9 bases and the J gene lost 2 bases, with 8 bases spanning the gap. As DNA, the CDR3 is TGTGCCAGTTCAGGGGCTGGGGCCAACGTCCTGACTTTC. Translating gives CASSGAGANVLTF.

J is TRBJ2-1 and V is TRBV15; tentative D call: TRBD2 (5 bases). The V gene lost 0 bases and the J gene lost 10 bases, with 19 bases spanning the gap. This CDR3 spans 16 amino acids. CDR1 and CDR2 (germline): LNHNV, YYDKDF (reference sequence). CDR3: CATSRDRLLGSREQFF. The CDR3 region has the DNA TGTGCCACCAGCAGAGATAGGCTACTAGGATCGCGCGAGCAGTTCTTC.

V gene TRBV6-6 combines with J gene TRBJ1-1; D uncertain. The ends were cut back, 1 base at V and 6 bases at J, with 3 bases in the middle. The CDR3 is made up of 11 amino acids. Germline V gene sequence: CDR1 MNHNY, CDR2 SVGAGI (reference sequence). The CDR3 sequence is CASSYFAEAFF. DNA for the CDR3: TGTGCCAGCAGTTACTTTGCTGAAGCTTTCTTT.

The rearrangement links TRBV28 to TRBJ2-7; D might be TRBD2 (6 bases). In germline, CDR1 is MDHEN, CDR2 SYDVKM. The CDR3 is 14 amino acids. V gave up 3 bases and J gave up 4 bases, with 13 bases separating them. The CDR3 loop is CASSFALAPYEQYF. Here the CDR3 DNA reads TGTGCCAGCAGTTTCGCTCTAGCGCCTTACGAGCAGTACTTC.

V gene TRBV5-1 combines with J gene TRBJ2-3, with a tentative D call TRBD2 (5 bases). The CDR3 runs to 14 residues. CDR1 is SGHRS, CDR2 YFSETQ, per germline. The V gene lost 4 bases and the J gene lost 4 bases, with 13 bases spanning the gap. The DNA of the CDR3 is TGCGCCAGCAGCCCCGTTGGTAGCGCAGATACGCAGTATTTT. Its translation: CASSPVGSADTQYF.

The gene calls are TRBV10-2 and TRBJ2-1, with 8 bases matching TRBD2. Germline CDR1 and CDR2: WSHSY and SAAADI. Germline trimming cut 6 bases from V and 6 bases from J; bases unmatched to any gene: 4. There are 13 residues in the CDR3. The chain's CDR3 is CASRELAANEQFF. CDR3 sequence (DNA): TGCGCCAGCAGGGAACTAGCGGCCAATGAGCAGTTCTTC.

The V and J genes are TRBV4-3 and TRBJ2-5; 10 bases are shared with TRBD2. V shed 4 bases and J 2 bases; nucleotides not matched to a gene: 4. Germline CDR1 is LGHNA and CDR2 is YSLEER. This CDR3 has 15 amino acids. CDR3 sequence reads: CASSPRTSGQETQYF. CDR3 coding DNA: TGCGCCAGCAGCCCCCGGACTAGCGGACAAGAGACCCAGTACTTC.

This clone was recorded only once. This chain joins TRBV10-3 and TRBJ2-5; 8 bases map to TRBD1. Per germline, CDR1 ENHRY and CDR2 SYGVKD. This CDR3 comprises 13 residues. V was pared by 10 bases and J by 1 base, with 5 bases of the junction left unmatched. CDR3 coding DNA: TGTGCCACTCAACAGGGGGGCCAAGAGACCCAGTACTTC. Amino acids: CATQQGGQETQYF.

V and J are TRBV5-1 and TRBJ2-7, with D tentatively TRBD1 (5 bases). Germline values: CDR1 SGHRS, CDR2 YFSETQ. This CDR3 has 13 residues. V lost 2 bases, J lost 4 bases, and 10 bases lay in between. Written as DNA, the CDR3 is TGCGCCAGCAGCTTCCCCGACAGATACGAGCAGTACTTC. It specifies CASSFPDRYEQYF. Variable domain in full (rest from reference TRBV5-1 and TRBJ2-7): KAGVTQTPRYLIKTRGQQVTLSCSPISGHRSVSWYQQTPGQGLQFLFEYFSETQRNKGNFPGRFSGRQFSNSRSEMNVSTLELGDSALYLCASSFPDRYEQYFGPGTRLTVT.

The J gene is TRBJ2-2, the V gene TRBV6-5; D uncertain. The CDR3 contains 13 residues. Between the trimmed V and J ends, which lost 0 bases and 6 bases, there was a span of 5 bases. Germline V CDR1 and CDR2: MNHEY, SVGAGI. The CDR3 DNA sequence: TGTGCCAGCAGTTACTCGATGTCCGGGGAGCTGTTTTTT. Its protein product is CASSYSMSGELFF.

This chain joins TRBV7-9 and TRBJ2-7; D possibly uses TRBD1 or TRBD2 (5 bases each). This CDR3 contains 13 residues. V was clipped by 5 bases and J by 2 bases, with 10 bases between them. CDR1 is SEHNR, CDR2 FQNEAQ, per germline (reference sequence). This CDR3 is CASSGTQTYEQYF. CDR3 coding DNA: TGTGCCAGCAGCGGGACGCAAACCTACGAGCAGTACTTC.

This clone appeared once. The chain recombines TRBV9 with TRBJ1-1; a possible D gene is TRBD1 (6 bases). Germline V gene data show CDR1 as SGDLS and CDR2 as YYNGEE. Trimming took 3 bases from V and 1 from J, leaving 13 bases between them. The CDR3 sequence is 15 residues long. Here the CDR3 DNA reads TGTGCCAGCAGCGATAAGGACAGACCGAACACTGAAGCTTTCTTT. Translation: CASSDKDRPNTEAFF.

The chain couples TRBV19 to TRBJ2-1; 9 nucleotides agree with TRBD1. From germline, CDR1 is LNHDA and CDR2 SQIVND (reference sequence). Trimming at V came to 5 bases and at J to 5 bases, leaving 4 bases not matched to a gene. The CDR3 totals 14 residues. Here the CDR3 reads CASSPGQGNNEQFF. DNA for the CDR3: TGTGCCAGTAGTCCAGGACAGGGGAACAATGAGCAGTTCTTC.

As concerns this clone: Other DNA sequences in this sample translate to the same CDR3. The chain has TRBV4-1 and TRBJ1-1; D remains ambiguous. Germline assignment: CDR1 MGHRA and CDR2 YSYEKL. This CDR3 has 15 amino acids. V shed 1 base and J shed 0 bases, with 9 bases lying between them. This chain's CDR3 is CASSQGIQLNTEAFF. The CDR3, as DNA: TGCGCCAGCAGCCAAGGGATTCAGTTGAACACTGAAGCTTTCTTT.

In this sample, this clone turned up once. The chain combines TRBV30 with TRBJ2-5; 10 nucleotides line up with TRBD2. TRBJ2-7 explains the end of the DNA better; the J call may be wrong. This CDR3 has 14 amino acids. Germline values: CDR1 GTSNPN, CDR2 SVGIG (reference sequence). The CDR3 coding sequence is TGTGCCTGGAGTCTAGCGGGAGACCCCTACGAGCAGTACTTC. Translated: CAWSLAGDPYEQYF.

The chain has TRBV30 and TRBJ2-3, with 7 nucleotides matching TRBD2. J lost 0 bases, V lost 8 bases, and 2 bases had no gene match. The CDR3 has 12 amino acids. The germline CDR1 and CDR2 sequences are GTSNPN and SVGIG (reference sequence). CDR3 coding DNA: TGTGCCGGTAGCGGGAGCACAGATACGCAGTATTTT. It codes for CAGSGSTDTQYF. The full variable domain, with the rest looked up from reference TRBV30 and TRBJ2-3, is SQTIHQWPATLVQPVGSPLSLECTVEGTSNPNLYWYRQAAGRGLQLLFYSVGIGQISSEVPQNLSASRPQDRQFILSSKKLLLSDSGFYLCAGSGSTDTQYFGPGTRLTVL.

About this clone: Other nucleotide sequences from this sample produce the same CDR3. This chain uses TRBV19 with TRBJ1-1; D unresolved. Trimming removed 5 bases at V and 2 bases at J, with 12 bases between. The CDR3 has 14 residues. The germline gives CDR1 LNHDA, CDR2 SQIVND (reference sequence). The CDR3 coding sequence is TGTGCCAGTAGTCCTCGGGAAGGCAACACTGAAGCTTTCTTT. Translation: CASSPREGNTEAFF.

CDR3 coding DNA: TGTGCCAGTAGTATTAAGAACACCGGGGAGCTGTTTTTT. Protein sequence: CASSIKNTGELFF. The chain carries TRBV19 and TRBJ2-2; D unresolved. This CDR3 spans 13 amino acids. V dropped 3 bases and J dropped 1 base, with 3 bases sitting between them. Germline assignment: CDR1 LNHDA and CDR2 SQIVND (reference sequence).

For the CDR3, the DNA is TGTGCCAGGGACAGGGGCCGCACAGATACGCAGTATTTT. Protein: CARDRGRTDTQYF. The chain joins TRBV2 to TRBJ2-3, with 9 bases fitting TRBD1. The CDR3 runs 13 residues. CDR1 and CDR2 from the germline V gene are SNHLY and FYNNEI. Trimming removed 9 bases from V and 1 base from J; junction bases left unmatched: 2. Full variable domain (rest looked up from reference TRBV2 and TRBJ2-3): EPEVTQTPSHQVTQMGQEVILRCVPISNHLYFYWYRQILGQKVEFLVSFYNNEISEKSEIFDDQFSVERPDGSNFTLKIRSTKLEDSAMYFCARDRGRTDTQYFGPGTRLTVL.

As for this clone: The sample carries other DNA sequences with the same CDR3. This chain connects TRBV11-2 to TRBJ2-1; D not resolved. This CDR3 has 15 amino acids. Trimming left V 4 bases short and J 0 bases short, with 10 bases between. Per the germline V gene, CDR1 is SGHAT and CDR2 is FQNNGV. CDR3 residues: CASSSDGSSYNEQFF. CDR3 DNA: TGTGCCAGCAGCTCAGATGGAAGCTCCTACAATGAGCAGTTCTTC.

The chain uses TRBV2 and TRBJ1-2, with 9 bases fitting TRBD1. CDR1 and CDR2 (germline): SNHLY, FYNNEI. This CDR3 comprises 15 residues. V gave up 6 bases and J gave up 4 bases; unmatched junction bases: 9. CDR3 residues: CASRAGTGYSYGYTF. The CDR3 bases are TGTGCCAGCAGGGCCGGGACAGGGTATAGCTATGGCTACACCTTC.

The chain uses TRBV11-2 and TRBJ2-4, with 10 bases fitting TRBD2. J lost 2 bases, V lost 0 bases, and 7 bases had no gene match. Germline V lookup: CDR1 SGHAT, CDR2 FQNNGV. The CDR3 is 18 residues long. This chain's CDR3 is CASSLEVASGSTKNIQYF. The CDR3 DNA sequence: TGTGCCAGCAGCTTAGAGGTAGCTAGCGGGAGTACCAAAAACATTCAGTACTTC. The whole variable domain, remainder taken from reference TRBV11-2 and TRBJ2-4, is EAGVAQSPRYKIIEKRQSVAFWCNPISGHATLYWYQQILGQGPKLLIQFQNNGVVDDSQLPKDRFSAERLKGVDSTLKIQPAKLEDSAVYLCASSLEVASGSTKNIQYFGAGTRLSVL.